This TCR beta chain was found in a study of T-cell reconstitution after alpha-beta-depleted transplantation in children. Using unique molecular identifiers, the investigators prepared the TCRbeta library. TCRdb redid the calling of the PCR reads with MiXCR, one entry per CDR3 protein. The sample has hundreds of thousands of distinct CDR3 sequences, 16% seen once. This clonotype was seen a few times. This CDR3 is 19 amino acids long. The V segment lost 0 bases and the J segment 1 base; nucleotides outside the gene matches: 12. CDR1 and CDR2 (germline): DFQATT, SNEGSKA (reference sequence). This chain connects TRBV20-1 to TRBJ2-2; TRBD2 aligns across 9 bases. The sample here was PBMCs from the stem cell graft donor, taken from the stem cell graft. This sequence originates from a human donor who donated a stem cell graft to a child with acute myeloid leukemia. CDR3 in amino acids: CSAREKPPLAGRNTGELFF. CDR3 coding DNA: TGCAGTGCTAGAGAGAAACCGCCCCTAGCGGGGCGGAACACCGGGGAGCTGTTTTTT.